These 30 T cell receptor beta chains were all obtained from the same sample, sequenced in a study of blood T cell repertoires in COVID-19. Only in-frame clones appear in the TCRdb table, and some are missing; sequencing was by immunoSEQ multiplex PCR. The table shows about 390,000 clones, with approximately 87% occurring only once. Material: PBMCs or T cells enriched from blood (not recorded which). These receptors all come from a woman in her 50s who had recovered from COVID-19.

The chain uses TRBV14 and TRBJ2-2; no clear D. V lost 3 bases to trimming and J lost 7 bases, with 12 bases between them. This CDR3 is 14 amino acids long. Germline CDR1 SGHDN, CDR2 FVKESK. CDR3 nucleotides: TGTGCCAGCAGCCAGGGTAGCAGAGTCGGGGAGCTGTTTTTT. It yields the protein CASSQGSRVGELFF. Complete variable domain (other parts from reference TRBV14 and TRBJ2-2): EAGVTQFPSHSVIEKGQTVTLRCDPISGHDNLYWYRRVMGKEIKFLLHFVKESKQDESGMPNNRFLAERTGGTYSTLKVQPAELEDSGVYFCASSQGSRVGELFFGEGSRLTVL.

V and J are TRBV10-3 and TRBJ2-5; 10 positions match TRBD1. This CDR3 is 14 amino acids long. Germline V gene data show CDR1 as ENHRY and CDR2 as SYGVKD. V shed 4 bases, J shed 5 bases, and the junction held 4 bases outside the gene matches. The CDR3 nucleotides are TGTGCCATCAGTGTAGACAGGGGGCGGGAGACCCAGTACTTC. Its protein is CAISVDRGRETQYF.

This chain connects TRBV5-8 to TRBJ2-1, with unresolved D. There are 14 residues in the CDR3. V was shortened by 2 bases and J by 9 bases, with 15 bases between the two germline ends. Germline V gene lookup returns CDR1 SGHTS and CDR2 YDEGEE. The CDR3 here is CASSFHVVRVEQFF. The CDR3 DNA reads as TGTGCCAGCAGCTTTCATGTCGTTAGAGTTGAGCAGTTCTTC.

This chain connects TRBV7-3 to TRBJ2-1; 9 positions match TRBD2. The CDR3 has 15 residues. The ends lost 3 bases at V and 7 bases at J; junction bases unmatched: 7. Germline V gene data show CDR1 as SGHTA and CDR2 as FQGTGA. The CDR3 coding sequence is TGTGCCAGCAGCTTCCTCGGACTAGCGAAAAATGAGCAGTTCTTC. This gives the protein CASSFLGLAKNEQFF.

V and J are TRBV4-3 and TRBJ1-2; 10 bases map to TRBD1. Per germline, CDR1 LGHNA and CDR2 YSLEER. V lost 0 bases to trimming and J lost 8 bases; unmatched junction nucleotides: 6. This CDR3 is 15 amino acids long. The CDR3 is CASSQDRQGAKGYTF. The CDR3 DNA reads TGCGCCAGCAGCCAAGATCGACAGGGGGCGAAAGGCTACACCTTC.

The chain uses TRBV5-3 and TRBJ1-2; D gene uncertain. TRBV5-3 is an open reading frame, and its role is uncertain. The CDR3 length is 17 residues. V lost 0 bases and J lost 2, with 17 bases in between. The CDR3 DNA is TGTGCCAGAAGCTTGGAAATGGGCAACCTCAAAAACTATGGCTACACCTTC. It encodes CARSLEMGNLKNYGYTF.

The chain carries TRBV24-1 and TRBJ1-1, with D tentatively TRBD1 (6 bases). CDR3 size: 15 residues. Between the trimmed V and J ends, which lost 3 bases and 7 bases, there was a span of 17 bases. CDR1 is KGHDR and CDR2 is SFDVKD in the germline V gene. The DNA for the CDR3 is TGTGCCACCAGTGATGGGACACGACACGGCGGTGAAGCTTTCTTT. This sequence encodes CATSDGTRHGGEAFF.

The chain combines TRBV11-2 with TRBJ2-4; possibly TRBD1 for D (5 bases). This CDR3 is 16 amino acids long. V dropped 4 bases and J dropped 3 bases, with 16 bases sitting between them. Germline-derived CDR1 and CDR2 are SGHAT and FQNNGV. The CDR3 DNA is TGTGCCAGCAGCTATCAGGGAAGGTGGGACAAAAACATTCAGTACTTC. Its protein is CASSYQGRWDKNIQYF.

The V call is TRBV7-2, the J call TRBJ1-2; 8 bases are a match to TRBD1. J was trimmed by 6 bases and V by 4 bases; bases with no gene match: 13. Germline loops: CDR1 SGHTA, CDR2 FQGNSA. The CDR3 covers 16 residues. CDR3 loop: CASSSGTGWPSNGYTF. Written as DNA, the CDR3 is TGTGCCAGCAGCTCCGGGACAGGATGGCCCAGTAATGGCTACACCTTC.

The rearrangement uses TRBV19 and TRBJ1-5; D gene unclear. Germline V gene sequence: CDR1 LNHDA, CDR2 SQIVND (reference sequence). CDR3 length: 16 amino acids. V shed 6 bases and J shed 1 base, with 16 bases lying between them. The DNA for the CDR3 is TGTGCCAGTAGCCCCACTAGTTACGGAAGCAATCAGCCCCAGCATTTT. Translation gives CASSPTSYGSNQPQHF.

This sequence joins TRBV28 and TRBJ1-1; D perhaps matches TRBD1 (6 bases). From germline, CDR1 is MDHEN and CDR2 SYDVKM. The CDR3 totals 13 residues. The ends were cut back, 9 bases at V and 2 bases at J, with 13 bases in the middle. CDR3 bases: TGTGCCAGTATCCGGGACATTAACACTGAAGCTTTCTTT. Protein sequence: CASIRDINTEAFF.

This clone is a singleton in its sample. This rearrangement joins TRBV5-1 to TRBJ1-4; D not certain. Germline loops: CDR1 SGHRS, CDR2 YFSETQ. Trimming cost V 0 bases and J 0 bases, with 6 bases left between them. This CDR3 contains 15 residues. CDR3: CASSLGPATNEKLFF. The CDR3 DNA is TGCGCCAGCAGCTTGGGCCCGGCAACTAATGAAAAACTGTTTTTT.

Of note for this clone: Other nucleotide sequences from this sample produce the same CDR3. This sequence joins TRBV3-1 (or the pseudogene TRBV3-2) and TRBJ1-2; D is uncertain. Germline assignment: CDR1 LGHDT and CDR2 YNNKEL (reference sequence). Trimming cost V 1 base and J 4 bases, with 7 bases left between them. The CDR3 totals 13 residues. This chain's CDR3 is CASSQGGVYGYTF. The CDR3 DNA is TGTGCCAGCAGCCAAGGGGGAGTCTATGGCTACACCTTC.

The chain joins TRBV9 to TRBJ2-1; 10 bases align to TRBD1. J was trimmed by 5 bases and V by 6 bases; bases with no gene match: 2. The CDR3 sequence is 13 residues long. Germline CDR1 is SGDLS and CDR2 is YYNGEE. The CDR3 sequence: CASTGTGDNEQFF. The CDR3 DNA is TGTGCCAGCACCGGGACAGGGGACAATGAGCAGTTCTTC.

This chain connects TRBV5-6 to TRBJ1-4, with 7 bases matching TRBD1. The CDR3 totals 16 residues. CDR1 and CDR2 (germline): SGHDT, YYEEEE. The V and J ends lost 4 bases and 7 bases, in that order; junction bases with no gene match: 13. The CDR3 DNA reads TGTGCCAGCAGCCGGAAGACGACAGGGCCGACTGAAAAACTGTTTTTT. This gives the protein CASSRKTTGPTEKLFF.

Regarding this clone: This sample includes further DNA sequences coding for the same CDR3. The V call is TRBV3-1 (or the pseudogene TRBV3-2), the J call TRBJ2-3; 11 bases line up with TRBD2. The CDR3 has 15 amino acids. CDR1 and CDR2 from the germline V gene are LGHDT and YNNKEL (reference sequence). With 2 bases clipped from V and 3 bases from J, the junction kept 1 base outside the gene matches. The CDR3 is CASSQTSGGTDTQYF. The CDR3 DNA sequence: TGTGCCAGCAGCCAAACTAGCGGGGGAACAGATACGCAGTATTTT.

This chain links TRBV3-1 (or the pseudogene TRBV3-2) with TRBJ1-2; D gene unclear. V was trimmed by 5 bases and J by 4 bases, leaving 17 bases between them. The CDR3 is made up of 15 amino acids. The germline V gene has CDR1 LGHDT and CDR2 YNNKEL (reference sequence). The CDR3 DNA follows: TGTGCCAGCAGCGACCCATTTGTTCGGGGCTATGGCTACACCTTC. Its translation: CASSDPFVRGYGYTF.

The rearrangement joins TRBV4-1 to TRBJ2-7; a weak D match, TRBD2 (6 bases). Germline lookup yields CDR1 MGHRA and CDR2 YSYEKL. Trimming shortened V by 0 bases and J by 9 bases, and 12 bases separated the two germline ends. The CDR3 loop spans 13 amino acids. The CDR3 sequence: CASSQEVKGGQYF. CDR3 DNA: TGCGCCAGCAGCCAAGAAGTTAAGGGAGGGCAGTACTTC.

The CDR3 DNA follows: TGTGCCAGCAGTGAACTACTCCATGACAATGAGCAGTTCTTC. Its protein is CASSELLHDNEQFF. This chain connects TRBV6-1 to TRBJ2-1, with D unresolved. Germline V lookup: CDR1 MNHNS, CDR2 SASEGT. Trimming left V 2 bases short and J 5 bases short, with 10 bases between. The CDR3 is 14 residues long.

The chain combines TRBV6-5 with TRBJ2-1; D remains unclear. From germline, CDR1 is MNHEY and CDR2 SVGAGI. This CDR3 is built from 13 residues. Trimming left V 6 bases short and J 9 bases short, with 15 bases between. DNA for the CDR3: TGTGCCAGCAGAGTGACTGGGTCTATTGAGCAGTTCTTC. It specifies CASRVTGSIEQFF.

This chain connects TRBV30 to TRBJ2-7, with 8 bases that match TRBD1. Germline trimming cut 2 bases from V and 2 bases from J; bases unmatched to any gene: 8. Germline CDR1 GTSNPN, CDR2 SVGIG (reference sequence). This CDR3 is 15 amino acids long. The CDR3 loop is CAWSSLDRAPYEQYF. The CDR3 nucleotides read TGTGCCTGGAGTAGCCTGGACAGGGCCCCCTACGAGCAGTACTTC.

CDR3 loop: CASSPSPGGSYEQYF. CDR3 nucleotide sequence: TGCGCCAGCAGCCCGAGCCCCGGGGGCTCCTACGAGCAGTACTTC. The chain employs TRBV4-1 and TRBJ2-7; TRBD2 might be the D (6 bases). Germline V gene data show CDR1 as MGHRA and CDR2 as YSYEKL. Trimming removed 4 bases from V and 0 bases from J, with 13 bases in between. This CDR3 is 15 amino acids long.

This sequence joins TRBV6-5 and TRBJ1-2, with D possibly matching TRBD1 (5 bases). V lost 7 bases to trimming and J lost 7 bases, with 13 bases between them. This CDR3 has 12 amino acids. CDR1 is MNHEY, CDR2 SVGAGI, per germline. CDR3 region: CASTLGGAGYTF. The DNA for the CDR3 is TGTGCCAGCACCTTGGGCGGGGCTGGCTACACCTTC.

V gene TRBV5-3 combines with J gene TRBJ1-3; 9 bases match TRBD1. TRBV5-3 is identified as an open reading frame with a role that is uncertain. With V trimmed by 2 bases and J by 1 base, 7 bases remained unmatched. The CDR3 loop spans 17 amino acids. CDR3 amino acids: CARSFVPGQGSGNTIYF. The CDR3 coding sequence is TGTGCCAGAAGCTTTGTTCCGGGACAGGGTTCTGGAAACACCATATATTTT.

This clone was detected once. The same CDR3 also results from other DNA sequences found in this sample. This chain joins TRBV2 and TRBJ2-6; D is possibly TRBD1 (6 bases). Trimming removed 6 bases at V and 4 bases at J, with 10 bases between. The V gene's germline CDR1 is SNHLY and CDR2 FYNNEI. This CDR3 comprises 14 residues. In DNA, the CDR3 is TGTGCCAGCAGACAGGGTTCCGGGGCCAACGTCCTGACTTTC. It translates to CASRQGSGANVLTF.

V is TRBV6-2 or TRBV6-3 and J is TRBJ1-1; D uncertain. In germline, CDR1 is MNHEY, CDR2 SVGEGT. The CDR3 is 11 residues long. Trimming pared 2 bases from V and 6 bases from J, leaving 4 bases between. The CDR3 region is CASSYLSEAFF. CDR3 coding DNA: TGTGCCAGCAGTTACCTTTCTGAAGCTTTCTTT.

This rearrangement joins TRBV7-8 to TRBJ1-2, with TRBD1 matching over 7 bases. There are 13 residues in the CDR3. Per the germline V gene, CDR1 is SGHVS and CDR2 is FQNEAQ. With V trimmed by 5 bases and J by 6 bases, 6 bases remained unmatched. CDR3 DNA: TGTGCCAGCAGCCAGGGACAGCATAATGGCTACACCTTC. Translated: CASSQGQHNGYTF.

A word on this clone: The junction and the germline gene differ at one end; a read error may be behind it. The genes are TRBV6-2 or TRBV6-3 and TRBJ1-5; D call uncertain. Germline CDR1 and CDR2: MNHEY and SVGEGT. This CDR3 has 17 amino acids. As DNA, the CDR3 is TGTGCCAGCAGCTACTACTCAATTCGTGCGGGCAATCAGCCCCAGCATTTT. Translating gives CASSYYSIRAGNQPQHF.

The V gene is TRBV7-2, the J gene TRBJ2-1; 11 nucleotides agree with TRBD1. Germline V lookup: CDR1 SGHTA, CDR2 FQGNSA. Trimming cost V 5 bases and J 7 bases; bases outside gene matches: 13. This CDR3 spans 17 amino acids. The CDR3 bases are TGTGCCAGCAGCATGGACAGGGGGCGTCAGAGACTTAATGAGCAGTTCTTC. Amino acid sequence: CASSMDRGRQRLNEQFF.

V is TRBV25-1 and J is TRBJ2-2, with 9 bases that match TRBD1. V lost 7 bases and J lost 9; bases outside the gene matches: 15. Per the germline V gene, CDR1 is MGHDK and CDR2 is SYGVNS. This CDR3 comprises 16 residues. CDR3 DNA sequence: TGTGCCAGCACCTCCTCCGGGACAGGGAATGTCCGGGAGCTGTTTTTT. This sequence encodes CASTSSGTGNVRELFF.